These T cell receptor beta chains were read from a single sample in a study of CXCR3-negative and CXCR3-positive naive CD8 T cells. TCRdb reprocessed the 5' RACE reads; each CDR3 protein has one entry and no DNA is given. In total, the table holds over 100,000 distinct CDR3 sequences. The source material was naive CXCR3- CD8+ T cells from blood. These TCRs come from a human donor in good health. Some clones in this sample may be carry-over from other donors' samples. Each CDR3 is given with its conserved first and last residue.

TRBJ1-2	TRBV6-2/TRBV6-3	CASSYGTYGYTF
TRBJ2-2	TRBV7-9	CASSLALRTSGTGELFF
TRBJ2-3	TRBV7-9	CASSQVWTGTDTQYF
TRBJ2-2	TRBV29-1	CSVDPGKGTGELFF
TRBJ2-2	TRBV4-1	CASSVGGRVLAGELFF
TRBJ2-2	TRBV20-1	CSARDGDTGELFF
TRBJ1-5	TRBV19	CASSIAPGDNQPQHF
TRBJ2-5	TRBV6-6	CASSYSGGPGETQYF
TRBJ2-7	TRBV7-6	CASSQSPGQSYEQYF
TRBJ2-5	TRBV7-3	CASSLGLAEQETQYF
TRBJ1-1	TRBV19	CASSIQNTEAFF
TRBJ2-1	TRBV12-3/TRBV12-4	CASSRWKKGDEQFF
TRBJ2-7	TRBV12-3/TRBV12-4	CASTSDAYEQYF
TRBJ2-2	TRBV7-9	CASSLALRVNTGELFF
TRBJ2-3	TRBV29-1	CSAQSTEASTDTQYF
TRBJ1-2	TRBV13	CASSWRGGVKGGYTF
TRBJ2-7	TRBV9	CASSFSIYEQYF
TRBJ2-5	TRBV7-7	CASSPEVGYQETQYF
TRBJ2-7	TRBV5-1	CASSLAGAAYEQYF
TRBJ2-7	TRBV12-3/TRBV12-4	CASSLGLIYYEQYF
TRBJ1-1	TRBV30	CAWSDRGLRMNTEAFF
TRBJ2-5	TRBV28	CASSPGTVKETQYF
TRBJ2-1	TRBV11-3	CASSPSGLPNEQFF
TRBJ2-2	TRBV5-5	CASSAVSGELFF
TRBJ2-2	TRBV6-5	CASSYSTQNTGELFF
TRBJ2-7	TRBV23-1	CASRRGRGPYEQYF
TRBJ1-6	TRBV7-9	CASSPAWADYNSPLHF
TRBJ2-7	TRBV28	CASSFPGGALGPYEQYF
TRBJ2-1	TRBV5-1	CASSLVQGVSYNEQFF
TRBJ2-1	TRBV7-3	CASSLSAGGDNEQFF
TRBJ1-2	TRBV20-1	CSARDSQGLFGYTF
TRBJ2-5	TRBV28	CASSLGGTGGETQYF
TRBJ2-1	TRBV12-3/TRBV12-4	CASSSPTSGGFF
TRBJ2-7	TRBV27	CASSPRETSAAYEQYF
TRBJ2-7	TRBV10-3	CAILRDGAYEQYF
TRBJ2-2	TRBV20-1	CSATGVNTGELFF
TRBJ2-5	TRBV12-5	CASGPSPGEETQYF
TRBJ2-5	TRBV6-5	CASSYSNSGGEETQYF
TRBJ2-3	TRBV20-1	CSASRLAGVPSTDTQYF
TRBJ2-1	TRBV27	CASSILPGTFQGNEQFF
TRBJ2-3	TRBV7-2	CASRRDMTTDTQYF
TRBJ2-7	TRBV10-2	CASSESMASGSPYEQYF
TRBJ2-2	TRBV28	CASSLYSVRGFTGELFF
TRBJ2-7	TRBV21-1	CASSKEETRPYEQYF
TRBJ2-7	TRBV7-2	CATRDTLAFEQYF
TRBJ2-1	TRBV3-1	CASSQAGLDNEQFF
TRBJ2-1	TRBV12-3/TRBV12-4	CASSLGPGGYNEQFF
TRBJ2-5	TRBV13	CASSLVIRGQVQETQYF
TRBJ2-1	TRBV19	CASSRLAHSYNEQFF
TRBJ2-3	TRBV20-1	CSAYHGLVRTDTQYF
TRBJ1-5	TRBV28	CASTPWGTDQPQHF
TRBJ2-7	TRBV5-1	CASSLPADEQYF
TRBJ1-1	TRBV4-2	CASSQEFGAGGLFTEAFF
TRBJ1-5	TRBV19	CASSIVGERAGKHF